A selection of T cell receptor beta chains follows, all from one sample in a study of blood T cell repertoires in COVID-19. Method: immunoSEQ multiplex PCR; TCRdb's copy keeps in-frame clones and lacks some. Seen here are 100,000 to 150,000 clones, 60% to 80% observed once, and the top ten hold 6%. The sequencing input was peripheral blood. The receptors were gathered from a man at least 80 years old with COVID-19, enrolled during active disease. The CDR3 runs from the conserved cysteine through the conserved F or W. The D gene is left open where the match is weak. Size values are once, few and many counts, or a class for expanded clones, and some rows have none.

>TRBV7-9|TRBJ1-2|once|NA
TGTGCCAGCAACAAAGACGGCTATGGCTACACCTTC
CASNKDGYGYTF
>TRBV7-3|TRBJ1-6|NA|NA
TGTGCCAGCAGACCCGACAGGAACTCACCCCTCCACTTT
CASRPDRNSPLHF
>TRBV5-6|TRBJ1-1|NA|TRBD1
TGTGCCAGCAGCTCCCTGGACAGGGACACTGAAGCTTTCTTT
CASSSLDRDTEAFF
>TRBV28|TRBJ1-1|once|TRBD1
TGTGCCAGCAGTGGGACAGGGGAGAAAACTTTCTTT
CASSGTGEKTFF
>TRBV2|TRBJ2-3|NA|NA
TGTGCCAGCAGTGAATCGAGCGGCACAGATACGCAGTATTTT
CASSESSGTDTQYF
>TRBV25-1|TRBJ2-1|NA|TRBD1
TGTGCCAGCAGTGATCCGGGACAGGGGGCGGCAGAGCAGTTCTTC
CASSDPGQGAAEQFF
>TRBV5-1|TRBJ2-1|NA|TRBD2
TGCGCCAGCAGCTCCGGAGTGCTAGCGGGAGTCAATGAGCAGTTCTTC
CASSSGVLAGVNEQFF
>TRBV25-1|TRBJ1-4|NA|TRBD1
TGTGCCAGCAGTGGTGCAACCCGGGACAGGGTTAATGAAAAACTGTTTTTT
CASSGATRDRVNEKLFF
>TRBV5-4|TRBJ2-1|NA|TRBD2
TGTGCCAGCAGCTCTGGCGGGACTAGCGGCGACAATGAGCAGTTCTTC
CASSSGGTSGDNEQFF
>TRBV12-3/TRBV12-4|TRBJ2-1|once|NA
TGTGCCAGCAGTTTCGAGAGAAGAGGGCAGTTCTTC
CASSFERRGQFF
>TRBV19|TRBJ1-2|once|TRBD1
TGTGCCAGTACTCCCTCCAGGACAGGGGGAGGCTACACCTTC
CASTPSRTGGGYTF
>TRBV7-6|TRBJ1-3|NA|TRBD1
TGTGCCAGCAGCTTCTCAGGGGGCTCTGGAAACACCATATATTTT
CASSFSGGSGNTIYF
>TRBV15|TRBJ1-1|NA|NA
TGTGCCACCAGCAGCCTAACAGGGCCTGAGCTCGGCTTT
CATSSLTGPELGF
>TRBV7-2|TRBJ1-1|NA|NA
TGTGCCAGCAGCTTAGACAGTAACACTGAAGCTTTCTTT
CASSLDSNTEAFF
>TRBV4-1|TRBJ2-7|NA|NA
TGCGCCAGCAGCCCTAGAGGAGAGGCGGCCTACGAGCAGTACTTC
CASSPRGEAAYEQYF
>TRBV27|TRBJ1-4|NA|TRBD1
TGTGCCAGCAGTGAACTCTTTGGGACAGGCTCTGAAAAACTGTTTTTT
CASSELFGTGSEKLFF
>TRBV5-1|TRBJ2-5|NA|NA
TGCGCCAGCAGCTATCAGGGCGGAGGGGAGACCCAGTACTTC
CASSYQGGGETQYF
>TRBV19|TRBJ2-2|NA|TRBD2
TGTGCCAGTAGTCGGGGGGGGACCGGGGAGCTGTTTTTT
CASSRGGTGELFF
>TRBV7-8|TRBJ2-7|few|TRBD2
TGTGCCAGCAGCTCCGGACTAGCGGCCGCCTACGAGCAGTACTTC
CASSSGLAAAYEQYF
>TRBV28|TRBJ2-1|NA|TRBD1
TGTGCCAGCAGTCTTCCTGGACAGGGCTGGAATGAGCAGTTCTTC
CASSLPGQGWNEQFF
>TRBV5-1|TRBJ2-7|NA|TRBD2
TGCGCCAGCAACCGACTAGCGGGAGGGCCCCACGAGCAGTACTTC
CASNRLAGGPHEQYF
>TRBV24-1|TRBJ1-5|NA|TRBD1
TGTGCCACCAGTGATTCCGCTGACAGGGGGGCCAATCAGCCCCAGCATTTT
CATSDSADRGANQPQHF
>TRBV4-3|TRBJ2-5|few|NA
TGCGCCAGCAGCCAAGATTTGGTACGGGAGACCCAGTACTTC
CASSQDLVRETQYF
>TRBV9|TRBJ1-3|once|TRBD1
TGTGCCAGCCGACAGGGGGCGAGTGGAAACACCATATATTTT
CASRQGASGNTIYF
>TRBV28|TRBJ2-1|few|TRBD2
TGTGCCAGCAGCCCTGTTCGCGGGAGGCGCTACAATGAGCAGTTCTTC
CASSPVRGRRYNEQFF
>TRBV19|TRBJ2-1|NA|NA
TGTGCCAGTAGTACTAAAGGGACTGCCGCGAATGAGCAGTTCTTC
CASSTKGTAANEQFF
>TRBV7-2|TRBJ2-2|NA|TRBD2
TGTGCCAGCAGCCTTCTAGCGGGAGGTGGGATCGGGGAGCTGTTTTTT
CASSLLAGGGIGELFF
>TRBV27|TRBJ2-1|few|TRBD2
TGTGCCAGCAGTACTAGCGGGAACTCCTACAATGAGCAGTTCTTC
CASSTSGNSYNEQFF
>TRBV2|TRBJ2-3|NA|TRBD2
TGTGCCAGCAGTGAGAGGGCTAGCGGGGCCCGGGATACGCAGTATTTT
CASSERASGARDTQYF
>TRBV28|TRBJ2-3|few|NA
TGTGCCAGCAGTTTTGGAGGAGATACGCAGTATTTT
CASSFGGDTQYF